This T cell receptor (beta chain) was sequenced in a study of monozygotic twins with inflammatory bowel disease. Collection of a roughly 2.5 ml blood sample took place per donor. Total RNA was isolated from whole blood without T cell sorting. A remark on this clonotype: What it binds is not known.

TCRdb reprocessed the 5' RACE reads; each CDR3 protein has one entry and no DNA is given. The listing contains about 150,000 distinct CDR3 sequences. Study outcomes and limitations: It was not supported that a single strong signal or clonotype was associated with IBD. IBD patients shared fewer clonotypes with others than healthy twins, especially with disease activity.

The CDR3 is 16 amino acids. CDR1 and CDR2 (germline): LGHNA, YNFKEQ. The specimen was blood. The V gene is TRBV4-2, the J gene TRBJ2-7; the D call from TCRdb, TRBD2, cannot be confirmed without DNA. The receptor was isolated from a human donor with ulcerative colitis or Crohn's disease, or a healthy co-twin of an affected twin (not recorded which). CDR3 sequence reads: CASSKEGLAGVSEQYF.